These 20 T cell receptor beta chains were all obtained from the same sample, sequenced in a study of blood T cell repertoires in COVID-19. Method: immunoSEQ multiplex PCR; TCRdb's copy keeps in-frame clones and lacks some. The sample lists about 150,000 clones, around 76% seen once, with about 3.9% in the top ten. The sample consisted of peripheral blood. The receptors derive from a man in his 60s with acute or convalescent COVID-19.

This chain uses TRBV7-2 with TRBJ1-1; 8 nucleotides line up with TRBD1. This CDR3 is 13 amino acids long. Germline V lookup: CDR1 SGHTA, CDR2 FQGNSA. The trim removed 5 bases at V and 7 bases at J, leaving 6 bases unmatched. This chain's CDR3 is CASSTGTGYEAFF. CDR3 nucleotides: TGTGCCAGCAGCACAGGGACAGGCTATGAAGCTTTCTTT.

The rearrangement joins TRBV7-3 to TRBJ2-5, with TRBD2 matching over 8 bases. Germline V gene data show CDR1 as SGHTA and CDR2 as FQGTGA. The CDR3 sequence is 15 residues long. The trim removed 5 bases at V and 9 bases at J, leaving 14 bases unmatched. CDR3: CASSADSSGSRAQYF. The CDR3 coding sequence is TGTGCCAGCAGCGCCGATTCGAGCGGGAGTAGGGCCCAGTACTTC.

V is TRBV9 and J is TRBJ2-5; TRBD2 agrees at 8 bases. Germline V CDR1 and CDR2: SGDLS, YYNGEE. This CDR3 spans 16 amino acids. The J segment lost 5 bases and the V segment lost 3 bases, leaving 12 bases of the junction unmatched. The CDR3 protein is CASSDTSGWIRETQYF. CDR3 nucleotide sequence: TGTGCCAGCAGCGACACTAGCGGTTGGATTAGGGAGACCCAGTACTTC.

The chain employs TRBV13 and TRBJ1-6; maybe TRBD1 (6 bases). The ends were cut back, 1 base at V and 9 bases at J, with 13 bases in the middle. The CDR3 sequence is 15 residues long. CDR1 PRHDT and CDR2 FYEKMQ come from the germline V gene (reference sequence). The CDR3, as DNA: TGTGCCAGCAGCTTAGTAGCGGGGGGCGGTTCACCCCTCCACTTT. Amino acids: CASSLVAGGGSPLHF.

The chain carries TRBV6-5 and TRBJ2-3; D is uncertain. The germline gives CDR1 MNHEY, CDR2 SVGAGI. V was shortened by 7 bases and J by 6 bases, with 14 bases between the two germline ends. This CDR3 has 13 amino acids. The CDR3 sequence is CASNIQVRDTQYF. For the CDR3, the DNA is TGTGCCAGCAATATTCAGGTCAGGGATACGCAGTATTTT.

The chain couples TRBV19 to TRBJ2-3; the D gene is possibly TRBD2 (6 bases). The CDR3 is 14 residues long. V lost 4 bases to trimming and J lost 5 bases, with 13 bases between them. From germline, CDR1 is LNHDA and CDR2 SQIVND (reference sequence). The CDR3 spells CASSTWDGRDTQYF. The CDR3 region has the DNA TGTGCCAGTAGTACCTGGGACGGGAGAGATACGCAGTATTTT.

The CDR3 region is CASSLGTRVHEQFF. The DNA of the CDR3 is TGTGCCAGCAGCTTAGGGACTAGGGTTCATGAGCAGTTCTTC. The chain employs TRBV11-2 and TRBJ2-1; the match to TRBD2 covers 7 bases. V shed 1 base and J 8 bases; nucleotides not matched to a gene: 5. The CDR3 loop spans 14 amino acids. Germline values: CDR1 SGHAT, CDR2 FQNNGV.

The chain combines TRBV3-1 (or the pseudogene TRBV3-2) with TRBJ1-2; 9 nucleotides align to TRBD1. From germline, CDR1 is LGHDT and CDR2 YNNKEL (reference sequence). V was clipped by 2 bases and J by 3 bases; unmatched bases: 1. The CDR3 sequence is 14 residues long. The CDR3 nucleotides are TGTGCCAGCAGCCAAACAGGGGGCTACTATGGCTACACCTTC. Its translation: CASSQTGGYYGYTF.

This chain uses TRBV19 with TRBJ1-4, with TRBD1 as a possible D gene (5 bases). The CDR3 has 16 amino acids. CDR1 LNHDA and CDR2 SQIVND come from the germline V gene (reference sequence). V gave up 6 bases and J gave up 8 bases, with 22 bases separating them. CDR3 bases: TGTGCCAGTAGACGGCAGGGCAGTGGTATACAAGAAAAACTGTTTTTT. Residues: CASRRQGSGIQEKLFF.

The CDR3 DNA reads TGTGCCAGCAGGAGGGCGGGGCTAGCAGTCGATGAGCAGTTCTTC. The encoded protein is CASRRAGLAVDEQFF. V usage is TRBV6-5 and J usage is TRBJ2-1; tentatively, D is TRBD2 (6 bases). V was cut by 6 bases and J by 8 bases, with 20 bases left in between. The CDR3 runs to 15 residues. From germline, CDR1 is MNHEY and CDR2 SVGAGI.

This rearrangement joins TRBV5-1 to TRBJ1-5; 8 bases fit TRBD1. After removal of 3 bases from V and 1 base from J, the junction contained 3 bases not matched to a gene. Per the germline V gene, CDR1 is SGHRS and CDR2 is YFSETQ. The CDR3 spans 15 residues. The CDR3 loop is CASSSTGGSNQPQHF. The CDR3 nucleotides read TGCGCCAGCAGCTCCACAGGGGGAAGCAATCAGCCCCAGCATTTT.

This clone was picked up a small number of times. The V and J genes are TRBV7-9 and TRBJ2-3; D may be TRBD2 (5 bases). The V gene lost 3 bases and the J gene lost 5 bases, with 12 bases spanning the gap. This CDR3 region has 14 residues. Germline values: CDR1 SEHNR, CDR2 FQNEAQ (reference sequence). The CDR3 loop reads CASSFEGHQDTQYF. CDR3 bases: TGTGCCAGCAGCTTTGAGGGCCATCAAGATACGCAGTATTTT.

The genes are TRBV2 and TRBJ2-3; 8 nucleotides match TRBD2. This CDR3 has 14 amino acids. The germline V gene has CDR1 SNHLY and CDR2 FYNNEI. The trim removed 7 bases at V and 2 bases at J, leaving 5 bases unmatched. The CDR3 nucleotides read TGTGCCAGCATCGGGACTAGTCTCACAGATACGCAGTATTTT. Its translation is CASIGTSLTDTQYF.

J is TRBJ1-1 and V is TRBV19, with 7 positions matching TRBD1. V lost 9 bases to trimming and J lost 4 bases; unmatched junction nucleotides: 8. The V gene's germline CDR1 is LNHDA and CDR2 SQIVND (reference sequence). The CDR3 sequence is 13 residues long. The CDR3 nucleotides are TGTGCCAGCGACAGGGCCCTAGGCACTGAAGCTTTCTTT. Its protein is CASDRALGTEAFF.

The chain has TRBV27 and TRBJ2-3, with TRBD2 identical over 13 bases. V lost 6 bases to trimming and J lost 7 bases; unmatched junction nucleotides: 4. This CDR3 spans 14 amino acids. Germline-derived CDR1 and CDR2 are MNHEY and SMNVEV (reference sequence). The CDR3 spells CASRLAGGGNTQYF. Here the CDR3 DNA reads TGTGCCAGCAGACTAGCGGGAGGGGGGAATACGCAGTATTTT.

The rearrangement uses TRBV7-9 and TRBJ2-7, with D possibly TRBD1 on 5 matching bases. The CDR3 is made up of 14 amino acids. Germline V gene lookup returns CDR1 SEHNR and CDR2 FQNEAQ (reference sequence). Trimming cost V 2 bases and J 4 bases, with 12 bases left between them. The CDR3 sequence: CASSLTQGSYEQYF. The CDR3 coding sequence is TGTGCCAGCAGCTTAACCCAGGGCTCTTACGAGCAGTACTTC.

The chain recombines TRBV10-3 with TRBJ2-7; 8 bases line up with TRBD1. V lost 7 bases and J lost 2; bases outside the gene matches: 7. CDR3 length: 14 amino acids. Germline CDR1 and CDR2: ENHRY and SYGVKD. CDR3 sequence (DNA): TGTGCCATCATCCAGACAGGGGTTACCTACGAGCAGTACTTC. It yields the protein CAIIQTGVTYEQYF.

Remarks on this clone: The sample holds other DNA sequences that translate to the same CDR3. This sequence joins TRBV5-1 and TRBJ2-7, with D maybe TRBD2 (6 bases). This CDR3 is 13 amino acids long. CDR1 is SGHRS, CDR2 YFSETQ, per germline. The ends were cut back, 2 bases at V and 0 bases at J, with 6 bases in the middle. This chain's CDR3 is CASSFGSSYEQYF. CDR3 nucleotide sequence: TGCGCCAGCAGCTTCGGGAGCTCCTACGAGCAGTACTTC.

The V call is TRBV10-3, the J call TRBJ2-1; weak D call: TRBD2 (6 bases). The ends were cut back, 0 bases at V and 7 bases at J, with 10 bases in the middle. The CDR3 has 14 residues. Germline V gives CDR1 ENHRY, CDR2 SYGVKD. CDR3 loop: CAISESPAGNEQFF. CDR3 nucleotides: TGTGCCATCAGTGAGTCCCCGGCGGGGAATGAGCAGTTCTTC.

The chain is built from TRBV10-1 and TRBJ2-3, with D hard to call. Trimming shortened V by 3 bases and J by 4 bases, and 14 bases separated the two germline ends. The V gene's germline CDR1 is WNHNN and CDR2 SYGVQD (reference sequence). The CDR3 sequence is 15 residues long. CDR3 sequence: CASSEELSVADTQYF. The DNA for the CDR3 is TGCGCCAGCAGTGAAGAATTAAGCGTCGCAGATACGCAGTATTTT.